This TCR delta chain was recorded in a study of γδ T cells in repeated Plasmodium falciparum infection. Study-level information: Over about 600 days, donors received four mosquito-bite P. falciparum NF54 infections.

TRG and TRD sequences were obtained from every sorted gammadelta sample. TCRdb re-called the multiplex PCR reads using CATT. This table has tens of thousands of delta-chain clones, over 0.75% appearing once. Vgamma9/Vdelta2+ and Vdelta2-negative gammadelta T cells were flow-sorted from PBMC for bulk sequencing. Between the trimmed V and J ends, which lost 4 bases and 1 base, there was a span of 25 bases. The CDR3 spans 19 residues. CDR1 is TSWWSYY and CDR2 is QGS in the germline V gene. On this clone: TCRdb shows a much larger clone's protein in place of this DNA's translation, and the two differ at residue 5, likely through a read error; the protein shown is translated from the DNA.

The chain is built from TRDV1 and TRDJ1, with D perhaps matching TRDD3 (5 bases). The J gene is absent in TCRdb and was assigned here via DNA matching to germline. The receptor's source is a pool of human donors (malaria-infected and uninfected, not separated). Sequences were obtained from gamma-delta T cells from blood. This CDR3 reads CALGAHFGHSSYGTDKLIF. The DNA for the CDR3 is TGTGCTCTTGGGGCCCATTTCGGACATAGCTCATACGGCACCGATAAACTCATCTTT.